This T cell receptor beta chain was sequenced during a study of CD8+ T cells in alopecia areata. About the study: Treated patients were dosed with oral tofacitinib, taking 5 to 10 mg twice daily.

In this sample, this clone turned up a few times. The target antigen is unknown. The CDR3 extends over 17 amino acids. Germline V CDR1 and CDR2: LGHNA, YSLEER. Trimming stripped 0 bases from V and 0 bases from J, with 15 bases between. Regarding the study as a whole: Unlike in mice, where it was clearer, TCR sharing across patients was less clear, possibly HLA-related. There were many expanded lesional clones persisting in scalp and blood during tofacitinib. Researchers say the link of baseline CD8+ expansion to response remains uncertain, with one nonresponder.

Treatment: oral pan-JAK inhibitor, 5-10 mg twice daily. After isolation, RNA underwent reverse transcription to generate cDNA as the sequencing template. TCRdb's table, derived via immunoSEQ multiplex PCR, lists solely in-frame clones and lacks some. The sample has 110,000 to 150,000 clones; roughly 50% are singletons. The TCR sequence derives from a human donor with alopecia areata. The chain has TRBV4-3 and TRBJ2-7; no clear D. The sample in question was CD8+ T cells sorted from blood, obtained at week 4, from a patient treated with tofacitinib. For the CDR3, the DNA is TGCGCCAGCAGCCAAGATCGGTTTTCCGTGAGCTCCTACGAGCAGTACTTC. It encodes CASSQDRFSVSSYEQYF.